A selection of T cell receptor beta chains follows, all from one sample in a study of read filtering for tumor transcriptome and immune sequencing. TCRdb re-called the reads with MiXCR, one entry per CDR3 protein. Of roughly 46,000 distinct CDR3 sequences detected, 9.5% to 15% appear once; the ten largest clones hold 13% to 15%. Sequencing was done on a sample of a population of CD138-negative cells sorted from bone marrow. The receptors were gathered from a donor over 35 with multiple myeloma. Each CDR3 is given with its conserved first and last residue. D genes are given only for firm matches. Size is omitted from some rows. Given values are once, few, many or a class for expanded clones.

d_gene	j_gene	abundance	v_gene	CDR3nt	CDR3aa
.	TRBJ1-1	.	TRBV6-1	TGTGCCAGCACCCAATGGGGGAACACTGAAGCTTTCTTT	CASTQWGNTEAFF
.	TRBJ2-1	many	TRBV5-1	TGCGCCAGCAGTGTGACGGTATCCTACAATGAGCAGTTCTTC	CASSVTVSYNEQFF
.	TRBJ1-1	few	TRBV20-1	TGCGGTGTACGGCAGGGATGGACTGAAGCTTTCTTT	CGVRQGWTEAFF
.	TRBJ1-5	many	TRBV28	TGTGCCAGCACCACCGGGACCCGTAGCAATCAGCCCCAGCATTTT	CASTTGTRSNQPQHF
.	TRBJ2-1	.	TRBV20-1	TGCAGCAATAGGCTAGACAATGGGCAGTTCTTC	CSNRLDNGQFF
.	TRBJ1-6	many	TRBV5-1	TGCGCCAGCAGCTTGCAGGGGTCCCCCTCACCCCTCCACTTT	CASSLQGSPSPLHF
.	TRBJ1-1	many	TRBV29-1	TGCAGCGTTGAGGACGGGAACACTGAAGCTTTCTTT	CSVEDGNTEAFF
TRBD2	TRBJ2-1	once	TRBV7-3	TGTGCCAGCAGCGAAGCTAGCGGGGTGGGCGATGAGCAGTTCTTC	CASSEASGVGDEQFF
TRBD2	TRBJ2-1	.	TRBV6-2/TRBV6-3	TGTGCCAGCAGTGACTTTGGGACTAGCGGGAGGGCGAGGAATGAGCAGTTCTTC	CASSDFGTSGRARNEQFF
.	TRBJ2-1	.	TRBV29-1	TGCAGCGTTGCTGCCAAAGAGCAGTTCTTC	CSVAAKEQFF
TRBD1	TRBJ1-1	many	TRBV15	TGTGCCACCAGCCCTTGGGGCCAGGGGGCACAAACTGAAGCTTTCTTT	CATSPWGQGAQTEAFF
.	TRBJ1-4	many	TRBV20-1	TGCAGTGCTAGAGATCCGGGGTCTACAGGGGAAAAACTGTTTTTT	CSARDPGSTGEKLFF
TRBD2	TRBJ2-7	many	TRBV7-2	TGTGCCAGCAGCTCAGCGGGGGGCTACGAGCAGTACTTC	CASSSAGGYEQYF
.	TRBJ2-3	few	TRBV20-1	TGCAGTGCTAGCGTTGGGAGTACGAGGGCAGATGCGCAGTATTTT	CSASVGSTRADAQYF
.	TRBJ1-2	many	TRBV30	TGTGCCTGCCTGACAGGCGGAATGAATTATGGCTACACCTTC	CACLTGGMNYGYTF
.	TRBJ1-4	many	TRBV7-6	TGTGCCAGCAGCTTACTGTCCGGGAGGGAAAAACTGTTTTTT	CASSLLSGREKLFF
TRBD1	TRBJ2-1	many	TRBV2	TGTGCCAGCAGTCTTTTGGGACAGGGCGGTAATGAGCAGTTCTTC	CASSLLGQGGNEQFF
.	TRBJ2-1	many	TRBV3-1	TGTGCCAGCAGCCAAGGATCAGCAGGTCGCAATGAGCAGTTCTTC	CASSQGSAGRNEQFF
.	TRBJ2-2	.	TRBV6-5	TGTGCCAGCAGTTATCGCGCCGGGGAGCTATTTTTT	CASSYRAGELFF
TRBD2	TRBJ2-5	many	TRBV5-4	TGTGCCAGCAGCTTCGGACTAGCGGGAGAGACCCAGTACTTC	CASSFGLAGETQYF
TRBD1	TRBJ1-4	many	TRBV7-9	TGTGCCAGCAGCCCTAGGATGGACAGGATAAATGAAAAACGGTTTTTT	CASSPRMDRINEKRFF
.	TRBJ2-1	many	TRBV19	TGTGCCAGTAGTATAGGGCGGGGTAGCTCCTACAATGAGCAGTTCTTC	CASSIGRGSSYNEQFF
TRBD1	TRBJ1-2	many	TRBV7-2	TGTGCCAGCAGCTTAGTGACACAGGGGGGCTACACCTTC	CASSLVTQGGYTF
.	TRBJ2-2	many	TRBV27	TGTGCCAGCAGTCCCTACAACACCGGGGAGCTGTTTTTT	CASSPYNTGELFF
TRBD1	TRBJ2-1	many	TRBV4-2	TGTGCCAGCAGCCGCCGACAGGGGGCGGTTGGTGAGCAGTTCTTC	CASSRRQGAVGEQFF
TRBD2	TRBJ2-1	many	TRBV7-9	TGTGCCAGCGGTCCGAGGACTAGCGGGAGTCGCAGCCACAATGAGCAGTTCTTC	CASGPRTSGSRSHNEQFF
TRBD2	TRBJ2-3	many	TRBV15	TGTGCCACCAGCAGAGGGTGGTGGGAGGGCGGAGATACGCAGTATTTT	CATSRGWWEGGDTQYF
TRBD1	TRBJ1-5	many	TRBV7-2	TGTGCCAGCAGCTTAGGACAGGGGGCTGGACAGCCCCAGCATTTT	CASSLGQGAGQPQHF